A selection of T cell receptor beta chains follows, all from one sample in a study of blood T cell repertoires in COVID-19. Clones were sequenced by immunoSEQ multiplex PCR, and TCRdb holds only the in-frame ones, with some missing. The data hold about 160,000 clones, with about nine tenths observed a single time. The material sequenced was peripheral blood. The origin of the receptors is a man between 18 and 35 years old with acute or convalescent COVID-19. Both conserved end residues are trimmed from each CDR3. Fields, in order: J gene, V gene, CDR3 protein.

>TRBJ1-1|TRBV2
ASIPRAGPSLREAF
>TRBJ2-7|TRBV7-9
ASSPSRGEQY
>TRBJ1-2|TRBV24-1
ATSETGGYGYT
>TRBJ2-5|TRBV5-8
ASSPGGTGQETQY
>TRBJ2-7|TRBV27
ASSADRGGWEQY
>TRBJ2-5|TRBV6-5
ASSHDRGRGETQY
>TRBJ2-1|TRBV27
ASSWGGVDNEQF
>TRBJ2-3|TRBV5-1
ASSLLRTSGGTASDTQY
>TRBJ1-3|TRBV11-2
ASSPKTGAPSGNTIY
>TRBJ2-2|TRBV10-3
ATASGAGELF
>TRBJ1-4|TRBV9
ASSATGTTNEKLF
>TRBJ1-1|TRBV15
ATSRPGWNTEAF
>TRBJ2-2|TRBV27
ASSFRSGELF
>TRBJ2-1|TRBV18
ASSPWEGGSYNEQF
>TRBJ2-1|TRBV14
ASTLGQGAFSNEQF
>TRBJ1-1|TRBV12-3/TRBV12-4
ASSHTENTEAF
>TRBJ1-4|TRBV27
ASSLQWGRGEKLF
>TRBJ1-3|TRBV12-5
ASGLYEQAGNTIY
>TRBJ2-7|TRBV21-1
ASSKEGTGSYEQY
>TRBJ1-2|TRBV2
ASSDRMGHGYT
>TRBJ1-4|TRBV12-2
ASRLAHTGEKLF
>TRBJ1-2|TRBV13
ASSLEGGSYGYT
>TRBJ2-6|TRBV27
ASTPVGPGSGANVLT
>TRBJ1-5|TRBV30
AWSPKTGVSNQPQH
>TRBJ2-6|TRBV7-2
ASSLQPDSGANVLT
>TRBJ2-1|TRBV19
ASSNQGWNEQF
>TRBJ1-2|TRBV7-9
ASSLGTAVGLT
>TRBJ1-4|TRBV5-6
ASTRGNEKLF
>TRBJ1-1|TRBV10-1
ASSDMVSEAF
>TRBJ2-1|TRBV7-9
ASSIGTTGDEQF
>TRBJ1-4|TRBV5-4
ASSLGDRGEKLF
>TRBJ1-1|TRBV6-5
ASSYSSGYAEAF
>TRBJ1-1|TRBV11-2
ASSLGRSMNTEAF
>TRBJ2-1|TRBV4-1
ASSQRTSGSGGGEQF
>TRBJ1-4|TRBV21-1
ASSPRPGDNEKLF
>TRBJ1-1|TRBV2
ASSEYQGNTEAF
>TRBJ1-1|TRBV6-4
ASSEDRNTEAF
>TRBJ2-7|TRBV7-9
ASSHVQPRGEQY
>TRBJ2-5|TRBV5-6
ASSGQGRVETQY
>TRBJ2-4|TRBV24-1
ATRDLAGAENIQY
>TRBJ1-5|TRBV18
ASSPGAGGQPQH